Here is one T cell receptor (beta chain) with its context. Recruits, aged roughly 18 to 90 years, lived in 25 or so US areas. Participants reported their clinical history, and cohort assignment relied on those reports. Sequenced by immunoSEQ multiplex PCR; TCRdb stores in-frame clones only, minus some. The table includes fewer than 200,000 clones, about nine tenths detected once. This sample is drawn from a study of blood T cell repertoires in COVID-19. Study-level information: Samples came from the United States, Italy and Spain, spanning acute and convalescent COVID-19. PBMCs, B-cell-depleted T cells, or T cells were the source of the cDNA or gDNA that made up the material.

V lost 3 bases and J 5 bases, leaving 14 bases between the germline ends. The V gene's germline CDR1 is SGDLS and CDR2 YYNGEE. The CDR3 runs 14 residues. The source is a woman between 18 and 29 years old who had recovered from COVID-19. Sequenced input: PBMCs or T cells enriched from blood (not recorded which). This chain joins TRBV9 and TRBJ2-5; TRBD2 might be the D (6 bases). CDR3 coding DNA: TGTGCCAGCAGCGCCAGGACTCGGGGGGAGACCCAGTACTTC. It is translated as CASSARTRGETQYF.